This TCR beta chain was observed in a study of blood T cells in healthy people across ages. Worth noting for this clonotype: One end of the junction is discordant with germline, which a read error may explain.

Then a second PCR, running roughly 6 to 12 cycles, was carried out with a sample-barcoded 5' primer and a J-beta primer mix. TCRdb re-analysed the 5' RACE reads in MiXCR, keeping a single row per CDR3 protein. This sample yields fewer than 900,000 distinct CDR3 sequences, of which about 37% are seen a single time; over 10% belongs to the top ten. The CDR3 sequence is 17 residues long. CDR1 MGHRA and CDR2 YSYEKL come from the germline V gene. This TCR was sampled from a young man in good health. The gene calls are TRBV4-1 and TRBJ1-2; D perhaps matches TRBD1 (6 bases). Sequencing input: blood. The CDR3 is CASSQEDSRFTNSGYTF. As DNA, the CDR3 is TGCGCCAGCAGCCAAGAGGACAGTAGATTTACTAACTCTGGCTACACCTTC.